This T cell receptor beta chain was documented in a study of neurological immune-mediated disorders. Broader study findings: The expanded clones of different subjects shared no CDR3 amino acid sequences (suggesting private repertoires in all groups). Expansion of TCR clones was greatest in HTLV-1-associated myelopathy and smallest in multiple sclerosis, where it fell below that of healthy controls.

This clonotype was seen repeatedly, ten times or more. Its antigen is as yet unknown. MiXCR was run by TCRdb on the 5' RACE reads, yielding one entry per CDR3 protein. There are roughly 70,000 distinct CDR3 sequences in the sample; 4.5% to 6% occur only once, and about 2% lies in the top ten. Germline CDR1 is MNHEY and CDR2 is SVGAGI. The ends were cut back, 7 bases at V and 7 bases at J, with 16 bases in the middle. This CDR3 is built from 13 residues. Source material: PBMCs. The sequence was obtained from a woman in her 70s with multiple sclerosis. The chain combines TRBV6-5 with TRBJ1-2; D perhaps matches TRBD1 (5 bases). The CDR3 nucleotides read TGTGCCAGCAATGGGGACCTCCGGGGTGGCTACACCTTC. Its protein product is CASNGDLRGGYTF.